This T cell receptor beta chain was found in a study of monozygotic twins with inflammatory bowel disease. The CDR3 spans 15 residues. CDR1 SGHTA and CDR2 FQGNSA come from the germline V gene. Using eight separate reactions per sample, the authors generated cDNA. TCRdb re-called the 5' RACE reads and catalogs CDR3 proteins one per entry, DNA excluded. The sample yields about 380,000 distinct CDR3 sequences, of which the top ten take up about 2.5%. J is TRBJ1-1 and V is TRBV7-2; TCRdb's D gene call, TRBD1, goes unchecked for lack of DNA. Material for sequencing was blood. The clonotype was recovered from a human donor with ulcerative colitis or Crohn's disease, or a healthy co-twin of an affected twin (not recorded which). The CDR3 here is CASSLAGAGLAEAFF. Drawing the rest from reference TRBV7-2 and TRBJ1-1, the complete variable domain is GAGVSQSPSNKVTEKGKDVELRCDPISGHTALYWYRQSLGQGLEFLIYFQGNSAPDKSGLPSDRFSAERTGGSVSTLTIQRTQQEDSAVYLCASSLAGAGLAEAFFGQGTRLTVV.